This record concerns one T cell receptor (beta chain) sequence. Its matching antigen is unknown. This record belongs to a study of OX40 agonist ivuxolimab in advanced cancers. General study results and limits: Both CD4+ and CD8+ T cell populations in blood had undergone clonal expansion by week 6 at 0.1 to 3.0 mg/kg.

Libraries were prepared by immunoSEQ multiplex PCR; TCRdb keeps only in-frame clonotypes and omits some of them. The sample holds about 83,000 clones, nearly 90% seen once. CDR1 and CDR2 (germline): SGHRS, YFSETQ. The CDR3 length is 14 residues. V gave up 4 bases and J gave up 6 bases; unmatched junction bases: 9. The TCR sequence derives from an adult with an advanced solid tumor such as melanoma, head and neck, liver or kidney cancer. The chain uses TRBV5-1 and TRBJ1-2; TRBD1 matches 7 bases. The sequenced sample was CD4+ or CD8+ T cells sorted from blood, obtained in a trial of the OX40 agonist ivuxolimab. CDR3 region: CASSHGDRVDGYTF. CDR3 nucleotides: TGCGCCAGCAGCCATGGAGACAGGGTCGATGGCTACACCTTC.